This is a list of T cell receptor beta chains from one sample in a study of CD8+ T cells in alopecia areata. Some clones are missing from TCRdb's copy, which holds only in-frame ones; the method was immunoSEQ multiplex PCR. The sample has approximately 31,000 clones; approximately 80% are singletons. Sequencing was performed on NKG2D-low CD8+ T cells sorted from blood. Receptor source: a human donor with alopecia areata. Both conserved end residues are part of each CDR3. A D gene is named only where the DNA matches it firmly. Clone size is given for some rows only: seen once, a few or many times, or a class if the clone is expanded.

cdr3_aa cdr3_nt v_call clone_size d_call j_call
CASSLSGKTVTYEQYF TGTGCCAGCAGTTTATCTGGAAAAACGGTTACCTACGAGCAGTACTTC TRBV27 NA NA TRBJ2-7
CSVVSPGQLSGANVLTF TGCAGCGTTGTTTCCCCGGGACAACTCTCTGGGGCCAACGTCCTGACTTTC TRBV29-1 NA NA TRBJ2-6
CASSSEDRGNTEAFF TGTGCCAGCAGCTCCGAGGACAGGGGGAATACTGAAGCTTTCTTT TRBV7-9 NA TRBD1 TRBJ1-1
CASSLDWGTGELFF TGTGCCAGCAGCTTAGATTGGGGCACCGGGGAGCTGTTTTTT TRBV7-6 NA NA TRBJ2-2
CATSGQAGHVLTF TGTGCCACCTCCGGGCAGGCGGGCCACGTCCTGACTTTC TRBV7-9 few NA TRBJ2-6
CASADRGLGNTEAFF TGCGCCAGCGCCGACAGGGGGCTAGGGAACACTGAAGCTTTCTTT TRBV4-1 NA TRBD1 TRBJ1-1
CASSIGTDTQYF TGCGCCAGCAGCATTGGCACAGATACGCAGTATTTT TRBV5-1 NA NA TRBJ2-3
CASSPDGYSYEQYF TGTGCCAGCAGCCCAGACGGATACTCCTACGAGCAGTACTTC TRBV5-4 NA NA TRBJ2-7
CASNGGAQETQYF TGTGCCAGCAATGGGGGCGCACAAGAGACCCAGTACTTC TRBV6-1 NA NA TRBJ2-5
CASSQGTANYEQYF TGCGCCAGCAGCCAAGGGACAGCAAACTACGAGCAGTACTTC TRBV5-1 few TRBD1 TRBJ2-7
CASSFPGGELFF TGTGCCAGCAGTTTTCCTGGGGGGGAGCTGTTTTTT TRBV28 NA NA TRBJ2-2
CASRSYRGRVTDTQYF TGTGCCAGCAGAAGCTACAGGGGGCGGGTCACAGATACGCAGTATTTT TRBV27 NA TRBD1 TRBJ2-3
CASSDGGRFYEQYF TGTGCCAGCAGTGACGGGGGGCGCTTCTACGAGCAGTACTTC TRBV6-4 NA NA TRBJ2-7
CASSFILAGLGGELFF TGTGCCAGCAGCTTTATACTAGCCGGTCTAGGCGGGGAGCTGTTTTTT TRBV7-9 NA NA TRBJ2-2
CAWSVRNGTVREKLFF TGTGCCTGGAGTGTACGAAACGGGACAGTGAGAGAAAAACTGTTTTTT TRBV30 NA TRBD1 TRBJ1-4
CSVEEWDTQYF TGCAGCGTTGAGGAATGGGATACGCAGTATTTT TRBV29-1 NA NA TRBJ2-3
CASSDGTGSQETQYF TGCGCCAGCAGCGACGGGACAGGGTCACAAGAGACCCAGTACTTC TRBV5-1 NA TRBD1 TRBJ2-5
CASSQDEMSDYEQYF TGCGCCAGCAGCCAAGATGAGATGTCGGATTACGAGCAGTACTTC TRBV4-3 NA NA TRBJ2-7
CASSIHSELAGGPYNEQFF TGTGCCAGCAGTATCCACTCCGAATTAGCGGGAGGGCCTTACAATGAGCAGTTCTTC TRBV27 NA TRBD2 TRBJ2-1
CASSLEGALMNTEAFF TGTGCCAGCAGCTTAGAGGGGGCGCTCATGAACACTGAAGCTTTCTTT TRBV7-2 NA TRBD1 TRBJ1-1
CASSHGVATEAFF TGTGCCAGCAGTCATGGGGTGGCCACTGAAGCTTTCTTT TRBV28 once NA TRBJ1-1
CASSLPGAEAFF TGCGCCAGCAGCCTCCCCGGCGCTGAAGCTTTCTTT TRBV5-1 NA NA TRBJ1-1
CSVEDFPRPQNRQGSYGYTF TGCAGCGTTGAAGATTTCCCACGTCCTCAAAACCGGCAGGGAAGCTATGGCTACACCTTC TRBV29-1 NA NA TRBJ1-2
CASSLVPGTSTDTQYF TGTGCCAGCAGCTTAGTCCCAGGGACGAGCACAGATACGCAGTATTTT TRBV7-8 few NA TRBJ2-3
CASSYVNYNSPLHF TGTGCCAGCAGCTACGTCAACTATAATTCACCCCTCCACTTT TRBV5-6 NA NA TRBJ1-6
CASSQDDRTGANVLTF TGTGCCAGCAGCCAAGACGACAGGACTGGGGCCAACGTCCTGACTTTC TRBV4-2 NA NA TRBJ2-6
CASSNEGAQETQYF TGTGCCAGCAGCAACGAAGGGGCCCAAGAGACCCAGTACTTC TRBV7-2 NA NA TRBJ2-5
CASSVSAFSYEQYF TGTGCCAGCAGCGTATCGGCTTTCTCCTACGAGCAGTACTTC TRBV9 NA NA TRBJ2-7
CASSQGLGAKDQETQYF TGCGCCAGCAGCCAAGGTTTGGGGGCGAAAGATCAAGAGACCCAGTACTTC TRBV4-1 NA NA TRBJ2-5
CASSLVAGVDEQFF TGCGCCAGCAGCTTGGTTGCGGGAGTCGATGAGCAGTTCTTC TRBV5-1 once TRBD2 TRBJ2-1
CASSLDYEYSYNEQFF TGTGCCAGCAGCTTAGATTACGAGTACTCCTACAATGAGCAGTTCTTC TRBV7-6 few NA TRBJ2-1
CASSLPGQFYEQYF TGTGCCAGCAGCCTGCCGGGACAGTTCTACGAGCAGTACTTC TRBV11-2 once TRBD1 TRBJ2-7
CASSVDNEQFF TGTGCCAGCAGCGTAGACAATGAGCAGTTCTTC TRBV13 NA NA TRBJ2-1
CASSLDLRGQETQYF TGCGCCAGCAGCTTGGATCTGCGCGGACAAGAGACCCAGTACTTC TRBV5-1 NA NA TRBJ2-5
CASSGLGTGSYNEQFF TGTGCCAGCAGCGGGTTAGGGACAGGATCCTACAATGAGCAGTTCTTC TRBV5-4 NA TRBD1 TRBJ2-1
CARPSSGSYNEQFF TGTGCCAGGCCCTCTAGCGGCTCCTACAATGAGCAGTTCTTC TRBV2 NA TRBD2 TRBJ2-1
CASSNPLAGGPYNEQFF TGTGCCAGCAGCAACCCCTTAGCGGGGGGGCCCTACAATGAGCAGTTCTTC TRBV27 NA TRBD2 TRBJ2-1
CASSQDWGTGELFF TGCGCCAGCAGCCAAGATTGGGGGACCGGGGAGCTGTTTTTT TRBV4-1 NA NA TRBJ2-2
CSVEDHRRGYEQFF TGCAGCGTTGAAGATCACAGGCGGGGGTATGAGCAGTTCTTC TRBV29-1 NA TRBD2 TRBJ2-1
CASSLTTHEQFF TGTGCCAGCAGTTTAACCACTCATGAGCAGTTCTTC TRBV6-5 NA NA TRBJ2-1
CASSLGLAGVETQYF TGTGCCAGCAGTTTGGGACTAGCGGGAGTGGAGACCCAGTACTTC TRBV28 NA TRBD2 TRBJ2-5
CASTPPRGKQFF TGTGCCAGCACTCCCCCCCGAGGCAAGCAGTTCTTC TRBV28 medium-sized NA TRBJ2-1